These 27 T cell receptor beta chains came from one sample sequenced in a study of blood T cell repertoires in COVID-19 (dated by TCRdb to 2020 to 2021). Library prep was done by the immunoSEQ multiplex PCR assay. Drawn from immuneACCESS, this table holds only the in-frame rearrangements with V and J called that TCRdb kept. Clones are partly lost; checked studies trace under half to an unresolved V gene and leave the rest unexplained. The sample contains roughly 37,000 clones, roughly 78% of them found a single time. Of the sample, about 33% is held by the ten largest clones. The sample consisted of peripheral blood. Every receptor here comes from a man between 60 and 75 years old with acute or convalescent COVID-19.

The chain uses TRBV5-1 and TRBJ1-2; D possibly corresponds to TRBD1 (5 bases). CDR1 and CDR2 from the germline V gene are SGHRS and YFSETQ. The CDR3 totals 13 residues. V lost 4 bases to trimming and J lost 5 bases, with 12 bases between them. This CDR3 is CASSPGEGYGYTF. CDR3 DNA: TGCGCCAGCAGCCCCGGGGAGGGGTATGGCTACACCTTC.

The chain joins TRBV3-1 (or the pseudogene TRBV3-2) to TRBJ2-3; D remains ambiguous. The germline V gene has CDR1 LGHDT and CDR2 YNNKEL (reference sequence). V gave up 5 bases and J gave up 0 bases, with 12 bases separating them. This CDR3 comprises 15 residues. The CDR3 protein is CASSMRTTSTDTQYF. Written as DNA, the CDR3 is TGTGCCAGCAGCATGCGAACTACTAGCACAGATACGCAGTATTTT.

The DNA of the CDR3 is TGTGCCAGCAGCCAAAGGACAGGGTTACGACCCACTGAAGCTTTCTTT. It yields the protein CASSQRTGLRPTEAFF. The chain uses TRBV3-1 (or the pseudogene TRBV3-2) and TRBJ1-1, with 8 bases aligning to TRBD1. Germline CDR1 reads LGHDT; CDR2 reads YNNKEL (reference sequence). J gave up 4 bases and V 2 bases, and 9 bases lay outside the gene matches. CDR3 length: 16 amino acids.

The rearrangement links TRBV7-2 to TRBJ2-5, with D possibly being TRBD1 (6 bases). The germline V gene has CDR1 SGHTA and CDR2 FQGNSA. Trimming left V 2 bases short and J 5 bases short, with 12 bases between. The CDR3 is 14 amino acids. The CDR3 loop reads CASSLRRGWETQYF. For the CDR3, the DNA is TGTGCCAGCAGCTTACGTAGGGGGTGGGAGACCCAGTACTTC.

This sequence joins TRBV11-3 and TRBJ1-1; D not certain. CDR1 is SGHNT and CDR2 is YENEEA in the germline V gene. Trimming shortened V by 5 bases and J by 3 bases, and 13 bases separated the two germline ends. The CDR3 covers 14 residues. For the CDR3, the DNA is TGTGCCAGCAGCCCACCTCGGTACCACACTGAAGCTTTCTTT. It specifies CASSPPRYHTEAFF.

The gene calls are TRBV15 and TRBJ2-5; weak D call: TRBD1 (6 bases). Looked up from germline, CDR1 is LNHNV and CDR2 is YYDKDF (reference sequence). Trimming took 0 bases from V and 5 from J, leaving 7 bases between them. This CDR3 is built from 13 residues. The CDR3 DNA is TGTGCCACCAGCAGAGATAGGGGGGAGACCCAGTACTTC. Translation gives CATSRDRGETQYF.

This rearrangement joins TRBV6-5 to TRBJ2-7; 7 bases match TRBD1. V shed 6 bases, J shed 2 bases, and the junction held 10 bases outside the gene matches. CDR1 MNHEY and CDR2 SVGAGI come from the germline V gene. CDR3 length: 15 residues. The CDR3 loop is CASRDRYDRPYEQYF. In DNA, the CDR3 is TGTGCCAGCAGGGACAGGTACGATAGGCCCTACGAGCAGTACTTC.

Points on this clone: The germline gene is not matched at one end of the junction; a read error may be the cause. V gene TRBV7-9 combines with J gene TRBJ2-1; 9 bases match TRBD1. This CDR3 is built from 15 residues. Germline V gene sequence: CDR1 SEHNR, CDR2 FQNEAQ (reference sequence). CDR3 coding DNA: TGTGCCAGCAGCCGCGGACAGGGGCGGGACAATCAGCAGTTCTTC. Translation gives CASSRGQGRDNQQFF.

The chain recombines TRBV30 with TRBJ2-5; 10 positions agree with TRBD2. V lost 0 bases to trimming and J lost 6 bases; unmatched junction nucleotides: 22. This CDR3 region has 20 residues. Germline V gene lookup returns CDR1 GTSNPN and CDR2 SVGIG (reference sequence). The CDR3 is CAWSVRFLLAGTNVVQTQYF. The DNA for the CDR3 is TGTGCCTGGAGTGTACGGTTCTTACTAGCGGGAACCAATGTTGTACAGACCCAGTACTTC.

The chain combines TRBV4-1 with TRBJ2-7; D unclear. The germline V gene has CDR1 MGHRA and CDR2 YSYEKL. The CDR3 extends over 14 amino acids. The V end was cut by 1 base, the J end by 1 base, with 8 bases between. This chain's CDR3 is CASSQGLASYEQYF. The CDR3 bases are TGCGCCAGCAGCCAAGGACTGGCTTCCTACGAGCAGTACTTC.

This clone has more than one count but fewer than ten. The chain carries TRBV19 and TRBJ2-2; weak D call: TRBD2 (5 bases). The CDR3 loop spans 14 amino acids. Germline CDR1 LNHDA, CDR2 SQIVND (reference sequence). Trimming left V 3 bases short and J 6 bases short, with 11 bases between. In DNA form, the CDR3 reads TGTGCCAGTAGTATTAAAGCGGCCGCCGGGGAGCTGTTTTTT. Residues: CASSIKAAAGELFF.

The chain uses TRBV6-6 and TRBJ2-7; 10 bases fit TRBD2. The CDR3 contains 15 residues. V dropped 0 bases and J dropped 4; count of bases not matched to a gene: 3. Germline V gene data show CDR1 as MNHNY and CDR2 as SVGAGI (reference sequence). The CDR3 bases are TGTGCCAGCAGTTACTCGCCTAGCGGGAGTTACGAGCAGTACTTC. Translating gives CASSYSPSGSYEQYF.

The table lists this clone with a count of one. The chain uses TRBV20-1 and TRBJ2-2; possible D gene TRBD1, 6 bases. Germline V gene data show CDR1 as DFQATT and CDR2 as SNEGSKA (reference sequence). Trimming shortened V by 3 bases and J by 0 bases, and 8 bases separated the two germline ends. CDR3 size: 14 residues. The CDR3 here is CSASGQSNTGELFF. The CDR3 bases are TGCAGTGCTAGTGGACAGTCGAACACCGGGGAGCTGTTTTTT.

The genes are TRBV11-2 and TRBJ2-7; 7 nucleotides line up with TRBD2. Looked up from germline, CDR1 is SGHAT and CDR2 is FQNNGV. J gave up 1 base and V 4 bases, and 19 bases lay outside the gene matches. The CDR3 is 19 amino acids. The DNA for the CDR3 is TGTGCCAGCAGCTCCCGCCCCCTTTTAAGCGGGATCACTTCCTACGAGCAGTACTTC. Translating gives CASSSRPLLSGITSYEQYF.

This sequence joins TRBV5-1 and TRBJ2-1; 7 bases are shared with TRBD2. CDR1 is SGHRS and CDR2 is YFSETQ in the germline V gene. The CDR3 spans 16 residues. V lost 2 bases, J lost 0 bases, and 5 bases stayed unmatched. The CDR3 loop is CASSFQGGSSYNEQFF. CDR3 sequence (DNA): TGCGCCAGCAGCTTCCAAGGCGGGAGCTCCTACAATGAGCAGTTCTTC.

The chain recombines TRBV11-2 with TRBJ2-7; a possible D gene is TRBD1 (5 bases). CDR1 and CDR2 (germline): SGHAT, FQNNGV. V gave up 5 bases and J gave up 7 bases, with 12 bases separating them. CDR3 size: 12 residues. CDR3 amino acids: CASSPYSGEQYF. DNA for the CDR3: TGTGCCAGCAGCCCCTACTCAGGGGAGCAGTACTTC.

This clone turned up a few times. This chain uses TRBV5-4 with TRBJ2-1, with 14 nucleotides matching TRBD2. CDR1 is SGHNT, CDR2 YYREEE, per germline (reference sequence). Trimming took 5 bases from V and 1 from J; bases not matched to a gene: 8. The CDR3 spans 18 residues. The CDR3 is CASRTGTSGRGSYNEQFF. CDR3 DNA: TGTGCCAGCAGGACCGGGACTAGCGGGAGAGGGTCCTACAATGAGCAGTTCTTC.

Comment on this clone: One junction end does not reproduce the germline sequence, and a read error may be involved. V usage is TRBV7-7 and J usage is TRBJ2-5; 13 bases are a match to TRBD2. There are 16 residues in the CDR3. In germline, CDR1 is SSHAT, CDR2 FNYEAQ (reference sequence). The CDR3 is CASSPGLAGFQETQYF. As DNA, the CDR3 is TGTGCTAGCAGCCCGGGACTAGCGGGGTTCCAAGAGACCCAGTACTTC. The entire variable domain, with the rest obtained from reference TRBV7-7 and TRBJ2-5, is as follows: GAGVSQSPRYKVTKRGQDVTLRCDPISSHATLYWYQQALGQGPEFLTYFNYEAQPDKSGLPSDRFSAERPEGSISTLTIQRTEQRDSAMYRCASSPGLAGFQETQYFGPGTRLLVL.

The chain couples TRBV19 to TRBJ2-4, with D tentatively TRBD1 (6 bases). V gave up 3 bases and J gave up 2 bases, with 17 bases separating them. CDR3 length: 17 residues. Germline V CDR1 and CDR2: LNHDA, SQIVND (reference sequence). For the CDR3, the DNA is TGTGCCAGTAGTATGTTTTGGGGGCTCGAGACCAAAAACATTCAGTACTTC. Translating it yields CASSMFWGLETKNIQYF.

The CDR3 nucleotides read TGTGCCAGCAGCGTTTTACAGGGAGCGCAGTACTTC. Translation: CASSVLQGAQYF. This chain links TRBV5-8 with TRBJ2-7; D perhaps matches TRBD1 (6 bases). Trimming shortened V by 4 bases and J by 9 bases, and 14 bases separated the two germline ends. There are 12 residues in the CDR3. Germline-derived CDR1 and CDR2 are SGHTS and YDEGEE.

V is TRBV25-1 and J is TRBJ2-3, with D perhaps matching TRBD2 (6 bases). The CDR3 loop spans 12 amino acids. The germline CDR1 and CDR2 sequences are MGHDK and SYGVNS. Deletions cut 6 bases from V and 9 bases from J, with 13 bases between. CDR3 nucleotide sequence: TGTGCCAGCAGGACTCCGGGGGAAACGCAGTATTTT. It specifies CASRTPGETQYF. Combining the CDR3 with reference TRBV25-1 and TRBJ2-3 gives the whole variable domain EADIYQTPRYLVIGTGKKITLECSQTMGHDKMYWYQQDPGMELHLIHYSYGVNSTEKGDLSSESTVSRIRTEHFPLTLESARPSHTSQYLCASRTPGETQYFGPGTRLTVL.

V is TRBV5-4 and J is TRBJ2-3, with D unclear. The CDR3 loop spans 14 amino acids. V lost 4 bases, J lost 0 bases, and 9 bases lay in between. Germline CDR1 SGHNT, CDR2 YYREEE (reference sequence). Written as DNA, the CDR3 is TGTGCCAGCAGCGTCGAGATAAGCACAGATACGCAGTATTTT. It translates to CASSVEISTDTQYF.

The gene calls are TRBV7-2 and TRBJ2-5; 12 nucleotides agree with TRBD2. CDR1 is SGHTA and CDR2 is FQGNSA in the germline V gene. V was pared by 5 bases and J by 3 bases, with 1 base of the junction left unmatched. The CDR3 has 14 residues. The CDR3 loop is CASSRTSGKETQYF. CDR3 nucleotides: TGTGCCAGCAGCCGGACTAGCGGGAAAGAGACCCAGTACTTC.

J is TRBJ2-1 and V is TRBV7-2; perhaps TRBD1 as D (5 bases). Trimming removed 5 bases from V and 5 bases from J, with 13 bases in between. CDR3 length: 14 residues. Germline-derived CDR1 and CDR2 are SGHTA and FQGNSA. The CDR3 DNA follows: TGTGCCAGCAGCCCAGTGGACACTAACAATGAGCAGTTCTTC. Protein sequence: CASSPVDTNNEQFF.

In its sample, this clone was seen many times. The chain couples TRBV19 to TRBJ2-7; D may be TRBD2 (6 bases). The CDR3 sequence is 16 residues long. Germline CDR1 reads LNHDA; CDR2 reads SQIVND (reference sequence). Trimming cost V 4 bases and J 4 bases, with 20 bases left between them. CDR3 sequence (DNA): TGTGCCAGTAGTAGGAGGCTGGATAGCGGTACTTACGAGCAGTACTTC. The encoded protein is CASSRRLDSGTYEQYF.

The V call is TRBV21-1, the J call TRBJ1-3. TRBV21-1 is marked as a pseudogene. CDR3 length equals 15 residues. CDR3 in amino acids: CASSPRDSSGNTIYF. In DNA, the CDR3 is TGTGCCAGCAGCCCCCGGGACTCTTCTGGAAACACCATATATTTT.

This chain uses TRBV5-1 with TRBJ2-3; D possibly corresponds to TRBD2 (6 bases). The ends were cut back, 4 bases at V and 2 bases at J, with 17 bases in the middle. This CDR3 contains 16 residues. CDR1 is SGHRS, CDR2 YFSETQ, per germline. The CDR3 coding sequence is TGCGCCAGCAGCACGACGGGGACTCCCCCCACAGATACGCAGTATTTT. This sequence encodes CASSTTGTPPTDTQYF.